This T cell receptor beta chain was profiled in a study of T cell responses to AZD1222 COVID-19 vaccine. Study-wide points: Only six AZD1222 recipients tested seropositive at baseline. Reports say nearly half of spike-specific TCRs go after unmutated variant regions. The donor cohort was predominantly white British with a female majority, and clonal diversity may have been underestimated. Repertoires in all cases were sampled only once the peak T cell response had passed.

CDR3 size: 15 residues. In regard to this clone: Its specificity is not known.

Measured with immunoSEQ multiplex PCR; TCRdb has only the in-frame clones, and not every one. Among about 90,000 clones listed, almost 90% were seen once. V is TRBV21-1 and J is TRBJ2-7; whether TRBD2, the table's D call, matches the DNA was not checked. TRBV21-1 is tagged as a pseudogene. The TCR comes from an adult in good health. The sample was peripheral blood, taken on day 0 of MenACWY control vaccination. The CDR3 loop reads CASSFSGGPSYEQYF. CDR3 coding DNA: TGTGCCAGCAGCTTTAGCGGGGGCCCCTCCTACGAGCAGTACTTC.